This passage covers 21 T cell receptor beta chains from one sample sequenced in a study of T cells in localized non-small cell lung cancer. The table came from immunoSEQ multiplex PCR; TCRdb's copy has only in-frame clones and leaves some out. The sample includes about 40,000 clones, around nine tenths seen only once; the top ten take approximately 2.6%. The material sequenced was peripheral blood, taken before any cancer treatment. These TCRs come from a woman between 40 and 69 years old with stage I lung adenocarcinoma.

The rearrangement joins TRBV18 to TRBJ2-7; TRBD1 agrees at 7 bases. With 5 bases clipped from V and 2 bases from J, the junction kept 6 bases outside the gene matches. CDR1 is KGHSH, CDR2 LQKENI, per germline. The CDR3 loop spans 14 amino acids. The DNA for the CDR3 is TGTGCCAGCTCATCCGGGACAGTGACCTACGAGCAGTACTTC. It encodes CASSSGTVTYEQYF.

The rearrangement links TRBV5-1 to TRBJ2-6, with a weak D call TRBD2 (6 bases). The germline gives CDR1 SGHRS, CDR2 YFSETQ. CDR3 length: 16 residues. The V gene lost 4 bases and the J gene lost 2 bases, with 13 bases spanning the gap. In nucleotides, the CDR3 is TGCGCCAGCAGCCCACGGAGGGGAGCTGGGGCCAACGTCCTGACTTTC. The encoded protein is CASSPRRGAGANVLTF.

The CDR3 DNA follows: TGTGCCATCTGGTCGGGTCACAGGGAGATAGCGGGAGCTTACAATGAGCAGTTCTTC. Translating it yields CAIWSGHREIAGAYNEQFF. This rearrangement joins TRBV10-3 to TRBJ2-1; 9 bases align to TRBD2. CDR1 ENHRY and CDR2 SYGVKD come from the germline V gene. V dropped 8 bases and J dropped 4; count of bases not matched to a gene: 21. This CDR3 is 19 amino acids long.

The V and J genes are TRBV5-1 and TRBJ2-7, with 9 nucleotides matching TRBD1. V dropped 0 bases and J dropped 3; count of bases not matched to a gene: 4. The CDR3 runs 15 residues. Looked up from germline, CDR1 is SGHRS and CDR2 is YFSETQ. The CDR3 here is CASSLGQGENYEQYF. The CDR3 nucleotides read TGCGCCAGCAGCTTGGGACAGGGGGAAAACTACGAGCAGTACTTC.

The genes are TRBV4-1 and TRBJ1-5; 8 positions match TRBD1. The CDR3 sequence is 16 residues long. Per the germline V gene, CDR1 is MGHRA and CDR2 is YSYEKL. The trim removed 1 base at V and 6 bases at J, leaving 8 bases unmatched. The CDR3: CASSQAPAQGVQPQHF. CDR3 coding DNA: TGCGCCAGCAGCCAAGCCCCTGCACAGGGGGTTCAGCCCCAGCATTTT.

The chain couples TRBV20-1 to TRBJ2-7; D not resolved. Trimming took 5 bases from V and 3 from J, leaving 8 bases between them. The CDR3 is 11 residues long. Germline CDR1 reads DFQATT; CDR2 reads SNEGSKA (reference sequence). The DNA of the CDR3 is TGCAGTGCTCTTAGGAGCTACGAGCAGTACTTC. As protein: CSALRSYEQYF.

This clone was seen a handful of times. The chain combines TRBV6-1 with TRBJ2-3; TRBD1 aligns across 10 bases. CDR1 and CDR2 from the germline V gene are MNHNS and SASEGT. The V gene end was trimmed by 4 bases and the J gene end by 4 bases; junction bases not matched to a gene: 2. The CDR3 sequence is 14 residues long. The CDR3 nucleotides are TGTGCCAGCAGTGTAGGACAGGGGGCAGATACGCAGTATTTT. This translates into CASSVGQGADTQYF.

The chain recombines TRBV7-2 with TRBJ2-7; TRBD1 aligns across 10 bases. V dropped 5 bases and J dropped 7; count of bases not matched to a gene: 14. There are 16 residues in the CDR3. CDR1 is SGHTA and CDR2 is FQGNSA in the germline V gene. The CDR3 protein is CASSAAAGTGAGEQYF. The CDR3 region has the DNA TGTGCCAGCAGCGCGGCAGCCGGGACAGGGGCGGGAGAGCAGTACTTC. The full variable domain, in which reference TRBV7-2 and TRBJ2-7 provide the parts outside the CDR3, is GAGVSQSPSNKVTEKGKDVELRCDPISGHTALYWYRQSLGQGLEFLIYFQGNSAPDKSGLPSDRFSAERTGGSVSTLTIQRTQQEDSAVYLCASSAAAGTGAGEQYFGPGTRLTVT.

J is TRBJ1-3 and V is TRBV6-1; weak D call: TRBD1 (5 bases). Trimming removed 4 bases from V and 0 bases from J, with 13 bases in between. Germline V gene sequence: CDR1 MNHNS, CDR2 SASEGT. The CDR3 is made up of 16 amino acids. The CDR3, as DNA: TGTGCCAGCAGTGCCAATCCTGACAGCTCTGGAAACACCATATATTTT. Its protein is CASSANPDSSGNTIYF.

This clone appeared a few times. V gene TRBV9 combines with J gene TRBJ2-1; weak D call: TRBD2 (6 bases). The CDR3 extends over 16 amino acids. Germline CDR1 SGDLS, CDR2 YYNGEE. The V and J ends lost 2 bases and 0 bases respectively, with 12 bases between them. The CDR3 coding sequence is TGTGCCAGCAGCGTCGGGACTCCGAGCTCCTACAATGAGCAGTTCTTC. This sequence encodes CASSVGTPSSYNEQFF.

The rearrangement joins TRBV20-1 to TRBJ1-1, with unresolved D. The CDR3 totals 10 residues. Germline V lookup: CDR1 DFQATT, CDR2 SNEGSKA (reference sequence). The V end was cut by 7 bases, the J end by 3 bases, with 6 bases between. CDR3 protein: CSGADTEAFF. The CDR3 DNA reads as TGCAGTGGAGCGGACACTGAAGCTTTCTTT.

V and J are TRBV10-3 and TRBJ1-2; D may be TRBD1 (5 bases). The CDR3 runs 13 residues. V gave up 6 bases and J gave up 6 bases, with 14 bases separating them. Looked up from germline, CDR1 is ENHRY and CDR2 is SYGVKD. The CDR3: CAISGTETDGYTF. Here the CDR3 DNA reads TGTGCCATCAGCGGGACCGAGACCGATGGCTACACCTTC.

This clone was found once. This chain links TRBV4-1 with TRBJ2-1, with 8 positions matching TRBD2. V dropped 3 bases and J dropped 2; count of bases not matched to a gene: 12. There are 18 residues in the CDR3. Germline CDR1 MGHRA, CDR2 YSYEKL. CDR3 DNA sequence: TGCGCCAGCAGCCATGATCGGCCCGGACTAGCAGCCTACAATGAGCAGTTCTTC. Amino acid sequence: CASSHDRPGLAAYNEQFF.

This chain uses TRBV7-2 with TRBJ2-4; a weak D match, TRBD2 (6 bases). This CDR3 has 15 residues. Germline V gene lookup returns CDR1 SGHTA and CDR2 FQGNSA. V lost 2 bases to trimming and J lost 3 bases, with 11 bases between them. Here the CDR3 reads CASSLHQGGKNIQYF. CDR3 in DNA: TGTGCCAGCAGCTTACACCAGGGAGGCAAAAACATTCAGTACTTC.

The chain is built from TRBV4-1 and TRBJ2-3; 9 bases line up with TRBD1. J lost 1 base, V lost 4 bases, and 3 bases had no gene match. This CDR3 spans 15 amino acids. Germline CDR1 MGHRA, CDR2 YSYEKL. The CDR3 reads CASSLRDRGTDTQYF. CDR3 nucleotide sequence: TGCGCCAGCAGCCTCCGGGACAGGGGCACAGATACGCAGTATTTT.

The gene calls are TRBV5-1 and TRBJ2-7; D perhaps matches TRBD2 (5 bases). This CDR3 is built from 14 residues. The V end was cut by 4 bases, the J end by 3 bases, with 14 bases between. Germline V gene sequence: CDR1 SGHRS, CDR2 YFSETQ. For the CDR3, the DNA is TGCGCCAGCAGCACGCGGGCGGGCTTCTACGAGCAGTACTTC. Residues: CASSTRAGFYEQYF. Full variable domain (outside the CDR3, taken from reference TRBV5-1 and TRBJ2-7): KAGVTQTPRYLIKTRGQQVTLSCSPISGHRSVSWYQQTPGQGLQFLFEYFSETQRNKGNFPGRFSGRQFSNSRSEMNVSTLELGDSALYLCASSTRAGFYEQYFGPGTRLTVT.

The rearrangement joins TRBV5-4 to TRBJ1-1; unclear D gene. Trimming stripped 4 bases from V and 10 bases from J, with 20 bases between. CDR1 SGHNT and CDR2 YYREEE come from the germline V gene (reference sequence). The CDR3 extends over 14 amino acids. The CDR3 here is CASSPSDSRESAFF. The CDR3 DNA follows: TGTGCCAGCAGCCCCAGTGACTCTAGAGAGTCAGCTTTCTTT.

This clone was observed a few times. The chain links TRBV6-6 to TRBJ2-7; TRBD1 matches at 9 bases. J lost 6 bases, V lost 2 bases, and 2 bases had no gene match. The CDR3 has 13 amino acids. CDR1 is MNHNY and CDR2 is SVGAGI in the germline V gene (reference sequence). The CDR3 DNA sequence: TGTGCCAGCAGTTACGGGACAGGGTCCGAGCAGTACTTC. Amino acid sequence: CASSYGTGSEQYF.

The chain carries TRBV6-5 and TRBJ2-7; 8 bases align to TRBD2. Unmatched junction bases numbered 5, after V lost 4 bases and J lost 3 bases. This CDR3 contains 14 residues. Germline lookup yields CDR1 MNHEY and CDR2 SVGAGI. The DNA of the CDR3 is TGTGCCAGCAGTTGGACTAGCCGAAACTACGAGCAGTACTTC. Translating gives CASSWTSRNYEQYF.

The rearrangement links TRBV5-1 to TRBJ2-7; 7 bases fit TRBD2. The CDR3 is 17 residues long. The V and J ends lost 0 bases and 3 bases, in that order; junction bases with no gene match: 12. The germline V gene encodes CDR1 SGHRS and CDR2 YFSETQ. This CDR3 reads CASSLGGGLADHYEQYF. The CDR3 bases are TGCGCCAGCAGCTTGGGCGGCGGCCTAGCGGATCACTACGAGCAGTACTTC. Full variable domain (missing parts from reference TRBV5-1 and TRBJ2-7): KAGVTQTPRYLIKTRGQQVTLSCSPISGHRSVSWYQQTPGQGLQFLFEYFSETQRNKGNFPGRFSGRQFSNSRSEMNVSTLELGDSALYLCASSLGGGLADHYEQYFGPGTRLTVT.

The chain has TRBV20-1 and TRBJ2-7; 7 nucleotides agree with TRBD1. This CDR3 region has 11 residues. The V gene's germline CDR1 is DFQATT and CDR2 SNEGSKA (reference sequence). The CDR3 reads CRAGTVYEQYF. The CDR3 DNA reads TGCAGAGCCGGGACAGTCTACGAGCAGTACTTC.